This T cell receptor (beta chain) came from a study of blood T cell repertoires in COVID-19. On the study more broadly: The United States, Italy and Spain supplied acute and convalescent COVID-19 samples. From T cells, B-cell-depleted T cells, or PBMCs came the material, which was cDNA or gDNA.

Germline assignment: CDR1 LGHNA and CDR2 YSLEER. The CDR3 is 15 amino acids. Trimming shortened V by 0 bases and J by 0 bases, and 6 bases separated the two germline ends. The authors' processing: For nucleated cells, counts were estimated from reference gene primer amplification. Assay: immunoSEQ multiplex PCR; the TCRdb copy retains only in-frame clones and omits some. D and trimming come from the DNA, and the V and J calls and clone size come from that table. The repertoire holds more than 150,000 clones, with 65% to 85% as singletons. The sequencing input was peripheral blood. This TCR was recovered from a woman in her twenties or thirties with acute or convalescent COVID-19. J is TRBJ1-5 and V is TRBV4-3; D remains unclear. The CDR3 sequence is CASSQDSGSNQPQHF. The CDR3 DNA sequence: TGCGCCAGCAGCCAAGACTCAGGTAGCAATCAGCCCCAGCATTTT.